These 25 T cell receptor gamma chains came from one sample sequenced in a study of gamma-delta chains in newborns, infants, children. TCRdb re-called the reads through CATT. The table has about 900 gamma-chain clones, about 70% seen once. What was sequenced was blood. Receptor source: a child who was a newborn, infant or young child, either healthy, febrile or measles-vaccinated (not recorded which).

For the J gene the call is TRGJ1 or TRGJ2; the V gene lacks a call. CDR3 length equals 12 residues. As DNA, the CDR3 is TGTGCCACCTGGGATGGTTATTATAAGAAACTCTTT. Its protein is CATWDGYYKKLF.

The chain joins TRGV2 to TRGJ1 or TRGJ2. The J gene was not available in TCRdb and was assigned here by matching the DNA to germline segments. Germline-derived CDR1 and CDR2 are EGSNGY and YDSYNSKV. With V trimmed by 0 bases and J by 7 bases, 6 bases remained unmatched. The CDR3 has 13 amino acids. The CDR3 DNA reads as TGTGCCACCTGGGACGGGCCGAGGTATAAGAAACTCTTT. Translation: CATWDGPRYKKLF.

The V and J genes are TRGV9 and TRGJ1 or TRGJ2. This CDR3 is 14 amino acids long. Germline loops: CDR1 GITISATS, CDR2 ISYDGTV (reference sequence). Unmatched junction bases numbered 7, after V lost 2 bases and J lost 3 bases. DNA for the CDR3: TGTGCCTTGTGGGAGGGACCCCCTTATTATAAGAAACTCTTT. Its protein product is CALWEGPPYYKKLF.

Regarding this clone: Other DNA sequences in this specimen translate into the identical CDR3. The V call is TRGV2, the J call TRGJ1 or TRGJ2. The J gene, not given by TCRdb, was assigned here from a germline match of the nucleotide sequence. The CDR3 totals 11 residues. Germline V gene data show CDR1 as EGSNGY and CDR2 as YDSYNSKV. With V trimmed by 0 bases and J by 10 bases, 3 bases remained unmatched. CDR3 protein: CATWDGLKKLF. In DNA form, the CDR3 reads TGTGCCACCTGGGACGGGCTGAAGAAACTCTTT.

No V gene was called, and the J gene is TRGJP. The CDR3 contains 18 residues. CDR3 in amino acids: CALWEPHSQELGKKIKVF. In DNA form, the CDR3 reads TGTGCCTTGTGGGAGCCACACTCCCAAGAGTTGGGCAAAAAAATCAAGGTATTT.

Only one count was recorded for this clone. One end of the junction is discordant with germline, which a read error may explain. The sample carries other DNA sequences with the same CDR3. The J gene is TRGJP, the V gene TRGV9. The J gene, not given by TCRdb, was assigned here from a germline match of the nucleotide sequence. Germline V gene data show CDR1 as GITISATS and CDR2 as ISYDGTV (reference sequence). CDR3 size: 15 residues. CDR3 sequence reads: CALWLQELGKKIKVF. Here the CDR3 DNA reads TGTGCCTTGTGGTTGCAAGAGTTGGGCAAAAAGATCAAGGTATTT.

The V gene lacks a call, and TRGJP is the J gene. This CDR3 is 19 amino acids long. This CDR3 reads CALWEVLGLIELGKKIKVF. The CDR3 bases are TGTGCCTTGTGGGAGGTGCTAGGCCTAATAGAGTTGGGCAAAAAAATCAAGGTATTT.

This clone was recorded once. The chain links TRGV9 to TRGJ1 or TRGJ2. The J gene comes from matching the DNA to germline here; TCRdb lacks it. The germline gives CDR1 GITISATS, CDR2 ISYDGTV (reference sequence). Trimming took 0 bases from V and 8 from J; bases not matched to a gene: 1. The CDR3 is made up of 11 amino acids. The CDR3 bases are TGTGCCTTGTGGGAGGTGAATAAGAAACTCTTT. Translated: CALWEVNKKLF.

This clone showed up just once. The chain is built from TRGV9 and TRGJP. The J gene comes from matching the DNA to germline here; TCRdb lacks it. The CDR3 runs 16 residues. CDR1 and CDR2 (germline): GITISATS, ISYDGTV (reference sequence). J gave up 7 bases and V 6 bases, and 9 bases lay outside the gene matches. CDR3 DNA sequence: TGTGCCTTGTGGTCCCGAGTGGAGTTGGGCAAAAAAATCAAGGTATTT. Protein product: CALWSRVELGKKIKVF.

This chain's CDR3 is CATWDGLRYYKKLF. CDR3 coding DNA: TGTGCCACCTGGGATGGGCTGAGGTATTATAAGAAACTCTTT. V usage is TRGV4 and J usage is TRGJ1 or TRGJ2. Because TCRdb records no J gene, it was assigned here through a match of the DNA to germline. Germline CDR1 reads EGSTGY; CDR2 reads YDSYTSSV. This CDR3 spans 14 amino acids. V shed 0 bases, J shed 4 bases, and the junction held 6 bases outside the gene matches.

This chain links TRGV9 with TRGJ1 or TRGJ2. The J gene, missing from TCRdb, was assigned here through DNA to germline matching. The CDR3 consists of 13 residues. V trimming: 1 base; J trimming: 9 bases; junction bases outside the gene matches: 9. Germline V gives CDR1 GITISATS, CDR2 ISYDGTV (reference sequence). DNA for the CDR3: TGTGCCTTGTGGGAGGTAGTATACCGTAAGAAACTCTTT. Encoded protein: CALWEVVYRKKLF.

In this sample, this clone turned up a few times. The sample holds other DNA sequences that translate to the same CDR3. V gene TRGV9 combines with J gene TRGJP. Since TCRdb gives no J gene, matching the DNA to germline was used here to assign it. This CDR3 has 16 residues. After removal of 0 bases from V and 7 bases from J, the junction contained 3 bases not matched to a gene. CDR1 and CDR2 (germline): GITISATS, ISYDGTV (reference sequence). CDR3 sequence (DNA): TGTGCCTTGTGGGAGGTGCGTGAGTTGGGCAAAAAAATCAAGGTATTT. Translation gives CALWEVRELGKKIKVF.

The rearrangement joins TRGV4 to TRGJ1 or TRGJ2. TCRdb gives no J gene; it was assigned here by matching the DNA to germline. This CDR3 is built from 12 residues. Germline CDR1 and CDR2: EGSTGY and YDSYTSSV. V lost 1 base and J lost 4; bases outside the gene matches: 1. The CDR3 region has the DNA TGTGCCACCTGGGATGGATATTATAAGAAACTCTTT. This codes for CATWDGYYKKLF.

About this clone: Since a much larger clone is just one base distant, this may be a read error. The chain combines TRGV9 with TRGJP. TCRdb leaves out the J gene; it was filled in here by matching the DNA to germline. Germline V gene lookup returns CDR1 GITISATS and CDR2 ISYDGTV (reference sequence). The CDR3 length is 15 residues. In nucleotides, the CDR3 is TGTGCCTGGTGGGAGCAAGAGTTGGGCAAAAAAATCAAGGTATTT. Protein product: CAWWEQELGKKIKVF.

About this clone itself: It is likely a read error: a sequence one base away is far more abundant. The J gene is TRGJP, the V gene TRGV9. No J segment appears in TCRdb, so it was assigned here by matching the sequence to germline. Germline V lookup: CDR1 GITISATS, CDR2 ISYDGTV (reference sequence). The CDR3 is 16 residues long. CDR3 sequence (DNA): TGTGCCTTGCGGGAGGTGCAAGAGTTGGGCAAAAAAATCAAGGTATTT. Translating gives CALREVQELGKKIKVF.

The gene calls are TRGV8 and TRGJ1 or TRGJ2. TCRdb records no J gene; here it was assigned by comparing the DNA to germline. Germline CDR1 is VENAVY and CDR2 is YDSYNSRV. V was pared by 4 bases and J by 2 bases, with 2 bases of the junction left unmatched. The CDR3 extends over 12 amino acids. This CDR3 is CATWEDYYKKLF. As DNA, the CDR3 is TGTGCCACCTGGGAAGATTATTATAAGAAACTCTTT.

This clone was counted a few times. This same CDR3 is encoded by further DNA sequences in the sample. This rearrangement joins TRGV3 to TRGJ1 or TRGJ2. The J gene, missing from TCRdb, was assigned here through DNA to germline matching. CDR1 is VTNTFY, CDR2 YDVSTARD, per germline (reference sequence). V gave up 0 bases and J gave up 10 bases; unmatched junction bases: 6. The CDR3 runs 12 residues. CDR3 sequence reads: CATWDRRGKKLF. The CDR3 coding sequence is TGTGCCACCTGGGACAGGCGGGGAAAGAAACTCTTT.

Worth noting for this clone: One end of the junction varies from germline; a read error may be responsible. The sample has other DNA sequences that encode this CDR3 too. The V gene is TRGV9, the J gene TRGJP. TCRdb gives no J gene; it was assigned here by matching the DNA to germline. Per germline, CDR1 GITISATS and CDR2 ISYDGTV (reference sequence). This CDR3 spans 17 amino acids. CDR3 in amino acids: CALWEVHQELGKKIKVF. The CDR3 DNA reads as TGTGCCTTGTGGGAGGTGCATCAAGAATTGGGCAAAAAAATCAAGGTATTT.

Here the CDR3 DNA reads TGTGCCACCTGGGAGCGGGAGTTGGGCAAAAAAATCAAGGTATTT. Translating gives CATWERELGKKIKVF. This chain links TRGV5 with TRGJP. Matching the DNA to germline supplied the J gene, which TCRdb does not give. The V gene's germline CDR1 is VINAFY and CDR2 YDVSNSKD. The ends lost 4 bases at V and 7 bases at J; junction bases unmatched: 4. There are 15 residues in the CDR3.

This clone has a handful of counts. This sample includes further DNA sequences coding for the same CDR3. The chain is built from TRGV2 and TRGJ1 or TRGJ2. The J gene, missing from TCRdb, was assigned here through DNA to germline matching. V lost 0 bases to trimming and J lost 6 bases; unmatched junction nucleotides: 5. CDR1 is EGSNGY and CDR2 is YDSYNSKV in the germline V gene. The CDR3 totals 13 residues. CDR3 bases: TGTGCCACCTGGGACGGGCGGGGTTATAAGAAACTCTTT. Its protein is CATWDGRGYKKLF.

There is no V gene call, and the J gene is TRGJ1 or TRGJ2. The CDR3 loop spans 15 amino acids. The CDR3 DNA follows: TGTGCCACCTGGGCCCCCTCACGGGGATATTATAAGAAACTCTTT. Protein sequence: CATWAPSRGYYKKLF.

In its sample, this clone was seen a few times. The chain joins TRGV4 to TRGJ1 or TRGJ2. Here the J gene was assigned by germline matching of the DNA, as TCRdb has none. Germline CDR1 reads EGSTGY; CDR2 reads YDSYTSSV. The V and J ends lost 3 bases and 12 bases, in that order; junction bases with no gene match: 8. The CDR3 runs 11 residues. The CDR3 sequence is CATWDWGRKLF. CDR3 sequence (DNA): TGTGCCACCTGGGATTGGGGCAGGAAACTCTTT.

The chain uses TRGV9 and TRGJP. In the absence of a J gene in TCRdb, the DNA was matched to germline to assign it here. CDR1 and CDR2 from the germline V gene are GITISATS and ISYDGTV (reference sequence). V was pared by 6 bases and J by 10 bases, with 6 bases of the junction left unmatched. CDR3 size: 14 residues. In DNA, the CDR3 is TGTGCCTTGTGGTCTCATTTGGGCAAAAAAATCAAGGTATTT. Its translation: CALWSHLGKKIKVF.

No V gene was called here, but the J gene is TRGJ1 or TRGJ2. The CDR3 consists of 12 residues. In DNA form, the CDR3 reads TGTGCCACCTGGGTGAATTATTATAAGAAACTCTTT. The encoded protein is CATWVNYYKKLF.

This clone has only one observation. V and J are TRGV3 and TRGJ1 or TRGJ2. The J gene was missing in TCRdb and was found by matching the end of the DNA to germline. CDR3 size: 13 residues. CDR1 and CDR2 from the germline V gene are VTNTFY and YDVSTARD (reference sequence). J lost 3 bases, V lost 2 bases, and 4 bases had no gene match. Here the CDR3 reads CATWDTFYYKKLF. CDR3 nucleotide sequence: TGTGCCACCTGGGACACGTTTTATTATAAGAAACTCTTT.